This TCR beta chain appears in the sequencing data of a study of T cells in Graves' hyperthyroidism and ophthalmopathy. Amplification of TCR beta CDR3 regions was performed using RNA transcripts as template. A set of HTBI primers served as the primers for a first-round RT-PCR of the TCR CDR3. TCRdb re-called the multiplex PCR reads through MiXCR, storing one row per CDR3 protein. The table lists 600,000 or so distinct CDR3 sequences, approximately 14% of them singletons, with roughly 7% in the top ten. This clonotype was counted ten times or more. For the diagnoses, clinical symptoms, serum thyroxine and TRAb, thyroid ultrasound and orbital computed tomography were used. There are 15 residues in the CDR3. Germline CDR1 DFQATT, CDR2 SNEGSKA (reference sequence). The V and J ends lost 8 bases and 0 bases, in that order; junction bases with no gene match: 13.

Sequencing was performed on blood. V is TRBV20-1 and J is TRBJ2-7; TRBD1 matches 7 bases. The receptor was isolated from a woman under 30 with Graves' ophthalmopathy. The CDR3 reads CSTIMTGMSSYEQYF. The CDR3 DNA follows: TGCAGTACAATAATGACAGGGATGAGCTCCTACGAGCAGTACTTC.